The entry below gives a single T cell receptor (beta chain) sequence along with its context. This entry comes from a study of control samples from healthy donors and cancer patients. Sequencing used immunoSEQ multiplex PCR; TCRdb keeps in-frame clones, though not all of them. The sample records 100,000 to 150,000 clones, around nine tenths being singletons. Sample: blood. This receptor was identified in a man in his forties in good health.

CDR3 nucleotides: TGTGCCAGTAGTGGTAAGGGGGGGCCATCGGGCGGGGAGCTGTTTTTT. Translating it yields CASSGKGGPSGGELFF. The J gene is TRBJ2-2, the V gene TRBV19, with D perhaps matching TRBD2 (7 bases). Germline V lookup: CDR1 LNHDA, CDR2 SQIVND (reference sequence). The CDR3 spans 16 residues. The V end was cut by 5 bases, the J end by 7 bases, with 20 bases between.